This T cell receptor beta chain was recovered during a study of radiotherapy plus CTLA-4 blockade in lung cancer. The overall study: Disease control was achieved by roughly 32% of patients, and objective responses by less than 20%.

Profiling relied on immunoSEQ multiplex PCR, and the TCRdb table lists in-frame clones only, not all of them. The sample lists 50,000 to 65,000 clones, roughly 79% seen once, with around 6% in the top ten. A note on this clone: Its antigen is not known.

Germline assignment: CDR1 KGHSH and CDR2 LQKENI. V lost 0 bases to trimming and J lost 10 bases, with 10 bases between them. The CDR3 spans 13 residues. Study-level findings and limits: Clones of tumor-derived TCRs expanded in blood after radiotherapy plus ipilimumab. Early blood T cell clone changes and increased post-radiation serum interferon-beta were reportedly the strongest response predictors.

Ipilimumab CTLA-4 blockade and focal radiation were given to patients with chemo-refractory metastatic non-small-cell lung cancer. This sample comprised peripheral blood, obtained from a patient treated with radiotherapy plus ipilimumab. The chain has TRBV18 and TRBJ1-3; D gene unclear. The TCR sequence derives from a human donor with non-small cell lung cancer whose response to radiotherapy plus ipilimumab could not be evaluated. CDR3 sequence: CASSPPYGETIYF. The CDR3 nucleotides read TGTGCCAGCTCACCACCGTACGGGGAAACCATATATTTT.